In its sample, the clone carrying this TCR beta chain was seen a few times. Its antigen is undetermined. Authors' processing steps: A papillary thyroid cancer distant-metastasis classifier was built from CDR3 differences across clinicopathological groups. TCRdb re-analyzed the PCR reads through MiXCR. Here the V and J calls rest on TCRdb's processing, not on the authors' analysis. The sample contains around 29,000 clones, roughly 19% of which appear only once. Thyroid surgery was preceded by no treatment in any patient. This CDR3 is 11 amino acids long. V dropped 5 bases and J dropped 8 bases, with 7 bases sitting between them. The entry originates in a study of metastatic and nonmetastatic thyroid tumors. As for the study in general: Samples came from malignant and benign thyroid patients, and repertoires were compared across blood and tumor or nodule tissue.

Findings and limits, study-wide: For both blood and tumor, malignant thyroid tumors reportedly showed significantly higher TCR beta diversity than benign nodules did.

The chain combines TRBV12-3 or TRBV12-4 with TRBJ2-1; the D is unclear. The origin of this receptor is a female donor with papillary thyroid cancer or a benign thyroid nodule (not recorded which). Some clones in this sample may be carry-over from other donors' samples. The sample comprised blood. This CDR3 is CASSQSHEQFF. In DNA form, the CDR3 reads TGTGCCAGCAGTCAATCCCATGAGCAGTTCTTC.